These 14 T cell receptor beta chains share one sample of origin, sequenced in a study of T-cell reconstitution after alpha-beta-depleted transplantation in children. Unique molecular identifiers were incorporated during preparation of the TCRbeta library. TCRdb called the PCR reads again in MiXCR, with one record for every CDR3 protein. The sample lists about 240,000 distinct CDR3 sequences; about 23% were seen once. Sequences were derived from PBMCs, sampled before TCRalphabeta/CD19-depleted stem cell transplant. These receptors originate from a girl between 2 and 10 years old with Fanconi anemia, due to receive a stem cell transplant.

J is TRBJ2-7 and V is TRBV6-1; 10 bases fit TRBD1. CDR1 and CDR2 from the germline V gene are MNHNS and SASEGT. There are 15 residues in the CDR3. Losses at the gene ends were 5 bases for V and 5 bases for J; bases not matched to a gene: 9. The CDR3 protein is CASSLAGTGVDEQYF. CDR3 nucleotides: TGTGCCAGCAGTCTAGCCGGGACAGGGGTGGACGAGCAGTACTTC.

Only a few counts were recorded for this clonotype. The V and J genes are TRBV28 and TRBJ2-5; 7 positions match TRBD2. CDR3 size: 13 residues. Trimming took 3 bases from V and 5 from J; bases not matched to a gene: 3. Germline loops: CDR1 MDHEN, CDR2 SYDVKM. CDR3 loop: CASSFRRGETQYF. Written as DNA, the CDR3 is TGTGCCAGCAGTTTTAGGCGGGGGGAGACCCAGTACTTC.

The V and J genes are TRBV5-5 and TRBJ2-3; D is possibly TRBD2 (5 bases). Germline CDR1 is SGHKS and CDR2 is YYEKEE (reference sequence). Trimming took 0 bases from V and 2 from J, leaving 13 bases between them. The CDR3 has 16 residues. Written as DNA, the CDR3 is TGTGCCAGCAGCTTGGCGGCCAGACTAATCACAGATACGCAGTATTTT. Its protein product is CASSLAARLITDTQYF.

This clonotype has a handful of counts. The chain is built from TRBV29-1 and TRBJ1-5, with 7 bases fitting TRBD1. CDR1 and CDR2 from the germline V gene are SQVTM and ANQGSEA. V dropped 6 bases and J dropped 3; count of bases not matched to a gene: 5. This CDR3 is 13 amino acids long. The CDR3 loop is CSVRQGVNQPQHF. The CDR3 DNA is TGCAGCGTGAGACAGGGAGTCAATCAGCCCCAGCATTTT.

The V and J genes are TRBV5-1 and TRBJ1-3; D is unresolved. The germline CDR1 and CDR2 sequences are SGHRS and YFSETQ. Deletions cut 0 bases from V and 0 bases from J, with 7 bases between. The CDR3 covers 15 residues. CDR3 DNA: TGCGCCAGCAGCTTGGCACCGATCTCTGGAAACACCATATATTTT. It encodes CASSLAPISGNTIYF.

This chain links TRBV7-3 with TRBJ2-5; 7 positions match TRBD2. Per the germline V gene, CDR1 is SGHTA and CDR2 is FQGTGA. Losses at the gene ends were 4 bases for V and 1 base for J; bases not matched to a gene: 15. The CDR3 loop spans 18 amino acids. The CDR3: CASSSQGRGAGIQETQYF. Written as DNA, the CDR3 is TGTGCCAGCAGCTCCCAGGGACGGGGAGCGGGAATCCAAGAGACCCAGTACTTC.

This chain uses TRBV28 with TRBJ2-5; D may be TRBD1 (5 bases). Germline CDR1 and CDR2: MDHEN and SYDVKM. The CDR3 is 15 amino acids. The ends were cut back, 0 bases at V and 2 bases at J, with 10 bases in the middle. The CDR3 DNA follows: TGTGCCAGCAGTTTATGGCAGGGATTACAAGAGACCCAGTACTTC. It specifies CASSLWQGLQETQYF.

This clonotype was counted between two and nine times. The V and J genes are TRBV5-1 and TRBJ2-1; D not certain. The CDR3 is 18 amino acids. Germline CDR1 and CDR2: SGHRS and YFSETQ. Trimming removed 4 bases from V and 6 bases from J, with 26 bases in between. CDR3 nucleotide sequence: TGCGCCAGCAGCGCTGGGGATTGGGTGGGTCGCTATTCCAATGAGCAGTTCTTC. Protein: CASSAGDWVGRYSNEQFF.

V and J are TRBV10-3 and TRBJ2-7; 9 bases are a match to TRBD2. J was trimmed by 5 bases and V by 8 bases; bases with no gene match: 7. The CDR3 loop spans 13 amino acids. In germline, CDR1 is ENHRY, CDR2 SYGVKD. The CDR3 region is CAILAGEENEQYF. The CDR3 nucleotides read TGTGCCATCTTAGCGGGGGAGGAAAACGAGCAGTACTTC.

The rearrangement links TRBV7-2 to TRBJ2-3, with D possibly TRBD2 on 6 matching bases. V was shortened by 2 bases and J by 0 bases, with 9 bases between the two germline ends. The V gene's germline CDR1 is SGHTA and CDR2 FQGNSA. The CDR3 is 15 residues long. The CDR3 here is CASSLSGLSTDTQYF. CDR3 in DNA: TGTGCCAGCAGCTTATCGGGACTCAGCACAGATACGCAGTATTTT.

There are a few counts of this clonotype. This rearrangement joins TRBV29-1 to TRBJ2-1, with TRBD2 matching 10 bases. The CDR3 consists of 15 residues. The junction had 13 bases not matched to a gene; V was cut back by 4 bases and J by 10 bases. From germline, CDR1 is SQVTM and CDR2 ANQGSEA. The CDR3 loop reads CSVVSGGAWLWEQFF. CDR3 bases: TGCAGCGTTGTAAGCGGGGGGGCCTGGTTGTGGGAGCAGTTCTTC.

This sequence joins TRBV20-1 and TRBJ2-7; perhaps TRBD2 as D (5 bases). This CDR3 is built from 12 residues. CDR1 DFQATT and CDR2 SNEGSKA come from the germline V gene (reference sequence). Deletions cut 7 bases from V and 1 base from J, with 11 bases between. The CDR3, as DNA: TGCAGTGTTGATCGGGGTTCCTACGAGCAGTACTTC. Its protein is CSVDRGSYEQYF.

This clonotype has at least ten counts. The chain couples TRBV5-1 to TRBJ2-1, with 11 bases matching TRBD2. Germline V gene lookup returns CDR1 SGHRS and CDR2 YFSETQ. The CDR3 loop spans 15 amino acids. V was pared by 2 bases and J by 8 bases, with 6 bases of the junction left unmatched. The CDR3 loop is CASSFRLAGNHEQFF. For the CDR3, the DNA is TGCGCCAGCAGCTTCAGACTAGCGGGAAATCATGAGCAGTTCTTC.

This clonotype has at least ten counts. The rearrangement links TRBV12-3 or TRBV12-4 to TRBJ2-7; 7 bases fit TRBD1. With V trimmed by 5 bases and J by 2 bases, 3 bases remained unmatched. The CDR3 has 13 amino acids. The DNA for the CDR3 is TGTGCCAGCAGTAGGGACAGTACCTACGAGCAGTACTTC. Translation gives CASSRDSTYEQYF.